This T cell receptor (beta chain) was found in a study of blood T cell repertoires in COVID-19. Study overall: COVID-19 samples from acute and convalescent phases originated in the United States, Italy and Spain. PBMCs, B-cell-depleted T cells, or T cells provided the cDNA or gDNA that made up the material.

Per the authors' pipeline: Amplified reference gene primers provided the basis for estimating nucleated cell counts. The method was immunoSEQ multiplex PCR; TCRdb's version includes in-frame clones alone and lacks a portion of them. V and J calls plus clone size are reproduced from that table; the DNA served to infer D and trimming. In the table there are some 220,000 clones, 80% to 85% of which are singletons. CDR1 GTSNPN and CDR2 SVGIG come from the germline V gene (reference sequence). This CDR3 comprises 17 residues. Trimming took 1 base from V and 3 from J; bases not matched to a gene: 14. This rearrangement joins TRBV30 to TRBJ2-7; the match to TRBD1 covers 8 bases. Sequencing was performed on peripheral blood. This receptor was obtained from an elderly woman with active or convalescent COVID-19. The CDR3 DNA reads TGTGCCTGGAGTGGGAAATTTGGTACAGGGGGGTTCTACGAGCAGTACTTC. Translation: CAWSGKFGTGGFYEQYF.